These T cell receptor beta chains were read from a single sample in a study of regulatory T cells in long-lasting Graves disease. Using its own MiXCR run on the multiplex PCR reads, TCRdb lists one record per CDR3 protein. The sample includes a few hundred thousand distinct CDR3 sequences, 12% of them seen just once. This same sample was also part of a study on T cells in Graves' hyperthyroidism and ophthalmopathy.

The sequencing used peripheral blood mononuclear cells (PBMCs), collected at new diagnosis, from a patient treated with antithyroid drugs. These receptors all stem from a woman aged 18-29 years with Graves disease. CDR3s include the opening cysteine and the closing phenylalanine or tryptophan. The D gene is left open where the match is weak. Clone size appears in some rows only: once, few, many, or a class for an expanded clone.

D	V	size	J	CDR3	DNA
NA	TRBV6-5	many	TRBJ2-4	CASSYSVRGRDIQYF	TGTGCCAGCAGTTACTCAGTGAGGGGACGAGACATTCAGTACTTC
NA	TRBV28	NA	TRBJ2-5	CASSSVGIYQETQYF	TGTGCCAGCAGTTCTGTGGGGATATACCAAGAGACCCAGTACTTC
TRBD2	TRBV6-5	many	TRBJ2-3	CASSLGLAVTDTQYF	TGTGCCAGCAGTTTGGGACTAGCGGTCACAGATACGCAGTATTTT
NA	TRBV6-1	many	TRBJ1-1	CASNPQQVNTEAFF	TGTGCCAGCAACCCCCAACAGGTTAACACTGAAGCTTTCTTT
NA	TRBV20-1	many	TRBJ2-3	CSAREVGTSTDTQYF	TGCAGTGCTAGAGAGGTCGGAACTAGCACAGATACGCAGTATTTT
NA	TRBV27	many	TRBJ2-5	CASSFKGGRQETQYF	TGTGCCAGCAGTTTCAAGGGGGGCCGACAAGAGACCCAGTACTTC
TRBD1	TRBV28	many	TRBJ2-7	CAIGQGTYEQYF	TGTGCCATTGGACAGGGCACCTACGAGCAGTACTTC
NA	TRBV5-1	many	TRBJ2-3	CASSPDHGTQYF	TGCGCCAGCAGCCCGGACCACGGTACGCAGTATTTT
NA	TRBV2	many	TRBJ2-7	CASTPFTAYEQYF	TGTGCCAGCACCCCGTTTACGGCCTACGAGCAGTACTTC
NA	TRBV30	many	TRBJ1-2	CAWSVGGAYGYTF	TGTGCCTGGAGTGTTGGGGGCGCCTATGGCTACACCTTC
TRBD1	TRBV6-1	many	TRBJ2-1	CASSPPVGQGGYNEQFF	TGTGCCAGCAGTCCGCCCGTAGGACAGGGTGGCTACAATGAGCAGTTCTTC
TRBD1	TRBV27	few	TRBJ1-6	CASARGTGGYNSPLHF	TGTGCCAGCGCGCGCGGGACAGGGGGATATAATTCACCCCTCCACTTT
NA	TRBV30	many	TRBJ2-4	CAWGTPGHPAKNIQYF	TGTGCCTGGGGGACACCGGGACACCCAGCCAAAAACATTCAGTACTTC
NA	TRBV7-2	many	TRBJ2-3	CASSLGRQVQSPTDTQYF	TGTGCCAGCAGCTTAGGAAGACAGGTTCAAAGCCCCACAGATACGCAGTATTTT
NA	TRBV15	NA	TRBJ1-6	CATSKIVFDREFNSPLHF	TGTGCCACCAGCAAAATCGTTTTTGACAGAGAATTTAATTCACCCCTCCACTTT
NA	TRBV6-2/TRBV6-3	once	TRBJ1-2	CASNPQKATTVLLFGYTF	TGTGCCAGCAACCCCCAAAAAGCGACGACGGTTCTGCTTTTTGGCTACACCTTC
TRBD1	TRBV6-5	many	TRBJ1-1	CASSSRDSVLNTEAFF	TGTGCCAGCAGTTCCCGGGACAGCGTATTGAACACTGAAGCTTTCTTT
NA	TRBV20-1	NA	TRBJ1-6	CSANPSRSYNSPLHF	TGCAGTGCTAACCCCTCCAGGTCCTATAATTCACCCCTCCACTTT
NA	TRBV27	NA	TRBJ2-7	CASSSRASYEQYF	TGTGCCAGCAGTTCACGGGCCTCCTACGAGCAGTACTTC
NA	TRBV3-2	few	TRBJ2-6	CASSQDRDWAGANVLTF	TGTGCCAGCAGCCAAGACAGGGACTGGGCTGGGGCCAACGTCCTGACTTTC
TRBD2	TRBV20-1	many	TRBJ2-3	CSARVRLAVTDTQYF	TGCAGTGCTAGAGTTCGACTAGCGGTTACAGATACGCAGTATTTT
NA	TRBV5-1	few	TRBJ2-5	CASSPSGQKGTQYF	TGCGCCAGCAGCCCGAGCGGACAGAAAGGGACCCAGTACTTC
TRBD2	TRBV28	many	TRBJ2-1	CASRAGGLRGYNEQFF	TGTGCCAGCAGAGCGGGAGGGCTGCGGGGATACAATGAGCAGTTCTTC
TRBD1	TRBV28	many	TRBJ2-5	CASSLGQAETQYF	TGTGCCAGCAGCCTGGGACAGGCCGAGACCCAGTACTTC
NA	TRBV29-1	many	TRBJ2-3	CSVAGVGTTTDTQYF	TGCAGCGTTGCAGGGGTTGGCACCACCACAGATACGCAGTATTTT
NA	TRBV4-1	many	TRBJ1-2	CASSQDVRVYGYTF	TGCGCCAGCAGCCAAGATGTCAGGGTTTACGGCTACACCTTC
NA	TRBV5-1	many	TRBJ1-2	CASSLPGGGEDYGYTF	TGCGCCAGCAGCTTGCCGGGGGGAGGCGAGGACTATGGCTACACCTTC
NA	TRBV19	many	TRBJ1-5	CASSMGRGNQPQHF	TGTGCCAGTAGTATGGGCAGGGGCAATCAGCCCCAGCATTTT
NA	TRBV2	NA	TRBJ1-4	CASSLQGGGNEKLFF	TGTGCCAGCAGTTTACAGGGAGGAGGGAATGAAAAACTGTTTTTT
NA	TRBV15	many	TRBJ1-1	CATSRVYTEAFF	TGTGCCACCAGCAGAGTTTACACTGAAGCTTTCTTT
NA	TRBV7-3	many	TRBJ1-1	CASSLDHNTEAFF	TGTGCCAGCAGCTTAGACCATAACACTGAAGCTTTCTTT
NA	TRBV3-1	many	TRBJ1-1	CASSPPPNTEAFF	TGTGCCAGCAGCCCTCCACCGAACACTGAAGCTTTCTTT
NA	TRBV11-2	NA	TRBJ2-7	CASSLGGIQYEQYF	TGTGCCAGCAGCTTAGGGGGCATCCAGTACGAGCAGTACTTC
NA	TRBV2	few	TRBJ1-5	CASSVGFSQPQHF	TGTGCCAGCAGTGTGGGGTTCAGTCAGCCCCAGCATTTT
TRBD1	TRBV27	many	TRBJ1-2	CASRQGVNYGYTF	TGTGCCAGCAGACAGGGGGTTAACTATGGCTACACCTTC
TRBD2	TRBV6-1	many	TRBJ2-3	CASRGLAGSTDTQYF	TGTGCCAGCAGGGGACTAGCGGGAAGCACAGATACGCAGTATTTT
TRBD1	TRBV11-1	many	TRBJ1-4	CASTNSGTGDEKLFF	TGTGCCAGCACCAACTCCGGGACAGGGGATGAAAAACTGTTTTTT
NA	TRBV5-1	many	TRBJ1-1	CASYSGLRNTEAFF	TGCGCCAGCTACTCGGGACTTCGGAACACTGAAGCTTTCTTT
NA	TRBV6-2/TRBV6-3	NA	TRBJ2-3	CASSYPPRGYTDTQYF	TGTGCCAGCAGTTATCCCCCCCGGGGATACACAGATACGCAGTATTTT
TRBD2	TRBV6-1	many	TRBJ2-1	CASKAGASVSYNEQFF	TGTGCCAGCAAAGCGGGAGCCTCCGTATCCTACAATGAGCAGTTCTTC
TRBD1	TRBV7-9	many	TRBJ2-1	CASSLGTGVDNEQFF	TGTGCCAGCAGCTTAGGGACAGGGGTGGACAATGAGCAGTTCTTC
TRBD1	TRBV6-2/TRBV6-3	NA	TRBJ2-2	CASSRSGTGGIGDTGELFF	TGTGCCAGCAGTAGGTCCGGGACAGGGGGCATTGGGGACACCGGGGAGCTGTTTTTT
NA	TRBV28	many	TRBJ1-1	CASLTVNTEAFF	TGTGCCAGTCTTACAGTAAACACTGAAGCTTTCTTT
TRBD2	TRBV28	many	TRBJ2-7	CASSLSGGGYEQYF	TGTGCCAGCAGCCTTTCGGGGGGGGGATACGAGCAGTACTTC
NA	TRBV7-2	many	TRBJ1-2	CASSPGGRYGYTF	TGTGCCAGCAGCCCAGGCGGCCGATATGGCTACACCTTC
NA	TRBV10-3	many	TRBJ1-6	CAISESAGLTGNSPLHF	TGTGCCATCAGTGAGTCGGCAGGGCTGACGGGTAATTCACCCCTCCACTTT
NA	TRBV28	many	TRBJ2-2	CATLTRTENTGELFF	TGTGCCACCTTGACTCGAACGGAGAACACCGGGGAGCTGTTTTTT
NA	TRBV7-2	NA	TRBJ2-7	CASSLVQTYEQYF	TGTGCCAGCAGCTTAGTCCAGACCTACGAGCAGTACTTC
NA	TRBV5-5	many	TRBJ1-1	CASSLEVSVNTEAFF	TGTGCCAGCAGCTTGGAGGTCAGCGTAAACACTGAAGCTTTCTTT
NA	TRBV19	many	TRBJ2-6	CASSSERLAAGANVLTF	TGTGCCAGTAGTTCAGAGAGGCTCGCGGCTGGGGCCAACGTCCTGACTTTC
NA	TRBV7-2	few	TRBJ2-3	CASSSHRGSLGTDTQYF	TGTGCCAGCAGCTCGCATAGGGGTAGTTTGGGGACAGATACGCAGTATTTT
NA	TRBV29-1	few	TRBJ2-1	CSVVGPFGFYNEQFF	TGCAGCGTTGTTGGTCCTTTCGGCTTCTACAATGAGCAGTTCTTC
NA	TRBV20-1	many	TRBJ2-5	CSAAGEQETQYF	TGCAGTGCCGCCGGGGAGCAAGAGACCCAGTACTTC
NA	TRBV15	NA	TRBJ1-1	CATSRGVRLLVPEAFF	TGTGCCACCAGCAGAGGTGTTAGGCTCTTGGTCCCTGAAGCTTTCTTT
NA	TRBV6-1	NA	TRBJ1-1	CASRTGGGDTEAFF	TGTGCCAGCAGGACGGGGGGGGGGGACACTGAAGCTTTCTTT
NA	TRBV20-1	many	TRBJ2-1	CSARPGFGAHEQFF	TGCAGTGCTCGACCTGGATTTGGGGCACATGAGCAGTTCTTC